The clone carrying this TCR beta chain was detected once. The antigen is undetermined. The sample originates from a study of siplizumab effects on memory and regulatory T cells. Clones were sequenced by immunoSEQ multiplex PCR, and TCRdb holds only the in-frame ones, with some missing. This table holds roughly 120,000 clones, around 94% found once. Study-wide points: There were only a minor fraction of alloreactive clones that mapped to unstimulated subsets. Proliferating Tregs in siplizumab cultures were never verified as suppressive.

Germline values: CDR1 SGHDT, CDR2 YYEEEE. V was cut by 6 bases and J by 5 bases, with 17 bases left in between. CDR3 length: 14 residues. The chain links TRBV5-6 to TRBJ2-5; the D is unclear. This clonotype originated in a human donor in good health. Sequenced material: non-Treg CD4+ T cells sorted from blood. CDR3 protein: CASTITPDWETQYF. The CDR3 region has the DNA TGTGCCAGCACCATAACCCCCGACTGGGAGACCCAGTACTTC.